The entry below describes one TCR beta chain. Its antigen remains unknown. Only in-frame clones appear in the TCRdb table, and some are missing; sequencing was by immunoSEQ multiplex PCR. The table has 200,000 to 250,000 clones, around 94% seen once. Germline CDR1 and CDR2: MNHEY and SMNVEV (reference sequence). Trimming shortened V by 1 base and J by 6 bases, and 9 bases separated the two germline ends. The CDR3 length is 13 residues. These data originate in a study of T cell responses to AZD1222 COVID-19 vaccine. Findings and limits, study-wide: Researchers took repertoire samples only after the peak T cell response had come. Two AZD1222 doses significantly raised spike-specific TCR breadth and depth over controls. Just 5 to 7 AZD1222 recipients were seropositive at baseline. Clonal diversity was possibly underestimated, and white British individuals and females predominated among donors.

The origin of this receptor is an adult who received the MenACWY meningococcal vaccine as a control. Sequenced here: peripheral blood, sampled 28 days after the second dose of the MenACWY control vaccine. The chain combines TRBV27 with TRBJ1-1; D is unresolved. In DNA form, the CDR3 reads TGTGCCAGCAGTTTATATTCGGGTGCTGAAGCTTTCTTT. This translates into CASSLYSGAEAFF.